What follows are 20 T cell receptor beta chains derived from one specimen sequenced in a study of T cell responses to AZD1222 COVID-19 vaccine. TCRdb keeps only in-frame clones here, not all; method: immunoSEQ multiplex PCR. Of about 140,000 clones listed, 80% to 95% were seen once; the top ten hold 3.5% to 4.5%. The sequencing used peripheral blood, collected 28 days after the second AZD1222 dose. The receptor source for this set is an adult who received the AZD1222 COVID-19 vaccine.

The rearrangement joins TRBV9 to TRBJ1-1; D uncertain. The V end was cut by 3 bases, the J end by 3 bases, with 9 bases between. The germline CDR1 and CDR2 sequences are SGDLS and YYNGEE. The CDR3 is made up of 13 amino acids. In DNA form, the CDR3 reads TGTGCCAGCAGCGCGCGCCTGGACACTGAAGCTTTCTTT. It encodes CASSARLDTEAFF. Using reference TRBV9 and TRBJ1-1 for the parts outside the CDR3, the full variable domain is DSGVTQTPKHLITATGQRVTLRCSPRSGDLSVYWYQQSLDQGLQFLIQYYNGEERAKGNILERFSAQQFPDLHSELNLSSLELGDSALYFCASSARLDTEAFFGQGTRLTVV.

This clone was detected only once. The V and J genes are TRBV7-3 and TRBJ2-3; D possibly corresponds to TRBD2 (5 bases). Per the germline V gene, CDR1 is SGHTA and CDR2 is FQGTGA. This CDR3 region has 13 residues. V was pared by 0 bases and J by 8 bases, with 9 bases between. The CDR3: CASSLTKEGTQYF. Written as DNA, the CDR3 is TGTGCCAGCAGCTTAACTAAAGAGGGTACGCAGTATTTT.

The V and J genes are TRBV19 and TRBJ1-2; no firm D call. The ends were cut back, 5 bases at V and 6 bases at J, with 22 bases in the middle. This CDR3 has 16 residues. Germline V gene sequence: CDR1 LNHDA, CDR2 SQIVND (reference sequence). CDR3 in DNA: TGTGCCAGTAGTTCTCCCTTCGATCCGGAAGTACATGGCTACACCTTC. It translates to CASSSPFDPEVHGYTF.

The chain links TRBV15 to TRBJ2-1; 8 bases agree with TRBD2. This CDR3 has 15 residues. Germline CDR1 reads LNHNV; CDR2 reads YYDKDF (reference sequence). Losses at the gene ends were 0 bases for V and 8 bases for J; bases not matched to a gene: 6. This chain's CDR3 is CATSRDRLARDEQFF. In nucleotides, the CDR3 is TGTGCCACCAGCAGAGATCGACTAGCGAGGGATGAGCAGTTCTTC.

The rearrangement links TRBV7-3 to TRBJ2-1; 11 bases align to TRBD1. This CDR3 is 15 amino acids long. V shed 5 bases, J shed 6 bases, and the junction held 6 bases outside the gene matches. Germline V gene data show CDR1 as SGHTA and CDR2 as FQGTGA. The CDR3 region has the DNA TGTGCCAGCAGCATCCGGGACAGGGGGGTCAATGAGCAGTTCTTC. Translating gives CASSIRDRGVNEQFF.

The V gene is TRBV7-9, the J gene TRBJ1-2; no firm D call. Germline-derived CDR1 and CDR2 are SEHNR and FQNEAQ (reference sequence). This CDR3 spans 14 amino acids. Trimming stripped 1 base from V and 8 bases from J, with 14 bases between. CDR3: CASSLVFGVGGYTF. Here the CDR3 DNA reads TGTGCCAGCAGCTTAGTTTTCGGGGTTGGAGGCTACACCTTC.

V usage is TRBV28 and J usage is TRBJ2-7; D possibly corresponds to TRBD1 (5 bases). Trimming removed 5 bases at V and 1 base at J, with 15 bases between. The CDR3 has 15 residues. CDR1 MDHEN and CDR2 SYDVKM come from the germline V gene. CDR3 in DNA: TGTGCCAGCAGTAACCTCTTTAAGGGGTCCTACGAGCAGTACTTC. Its protein is CASSNLFKGSYEQYF.

The chain has TRBV6-2 or TRBV6-3 and TRBJ2-2, with a possible D match to TRBD2 (6 bases). The CDR3 is 15 residues long. The ends were cut back, 0 bases at V and 5 bases at J, with 10 bases in the middle. CDR1 is MNHEY, CDR2 SVGEGT, per germline. The CDR3 DNA is TGTGCCAGCAGTTACTCCTGGGGGGATACCGGGGAGCTGTTTTTT. Translated, it gives CASSYSWGDTGELFF.

V is TRBV6-1 and J is TRBJ1-1, with a possible D match to TRBD1 (5 bases). Germline-derived CDR1 and CDR2 are MNHNS and SASEGT. The CDR3 sequence is 16 residues long. Deletions cut 0 bases from V and 5 bases from J, with 16 bases between. The CDR3 protein is CASSEAGVRGVTEAFF. The CDR3 DNA reads TGTGCCAGCAGTGAAGCAGGAGTGAGGGGAGTGACTGAAGCTTTCTTT.

The V and J genes are TRBV3-1 (or the pseudogene TRBV3-2) and TRBJ1-1, with 7 bases matching TRBD1. The J segment lost 8 bases and the V segment lost 3 bases, leaving 12 bases of the junction unmatched. The germline V gene encodes CDR1 LGHDT and CDR2 YNNKEL (reference sequence). This CDR3 is built from 15 residues. CDR3 region: CASSQHRPNRGEAFF. CDR3 DNA: TGTGCCAGCAGCCAGCATCGACCCAACAGGGGAGAAGCTTTCTTT.

V and J are TRBV14 and TRBJ2-1; D might be TRBD2 (5 bases). Per germline, CDR1 SGHDN and CDR2 FVKESK. The CDR3 sequence is 12 residues long. Trimming shortened V by 5 bases and J by 10 bases, and 12 bases separated the two germline ends. The CDR3 DNA reads as TGTGCCAGCAGCGCTAGCCGTAGAGAGCAGTTCTTC. Translating it yields CASSASRREQFF.

The V and J genes are TRBV18 and TRBJ2-7; D uncertain. This CDR3 region has 13 residues. V lost 2 bases and J lost 2, with 7 bases in between. Germline V gene sequence: CDR1 KGHSH, CDR2 LQKENI. The CDR3 DNA reads as TGTGCCAGCTCACCAAACACAGCCTACGAGCAGTACTTC. Translation: CASSPNTAYEQYF.

The rearrangement links TRBV27 to TRBJ1-5; D perhaps matches TRBD1 (5 bases). V gave up 3 bases and J gave up 5 bases, with 14 bases separating them. Germline V gives CDR1 MNHEY, CDR2 SMNVEV (reference sequence). This CDR3 contains 15 residues. The CDR3 is CASSFGQGGDQPQHF. CDR3 bases: TGTGCCAGCAGTTTTGGGCAGGGAGGCGATCAGCCCCAGCATTTT.

J is TRBJ1-2 and V is TRBV5-5; D is uncertain. The CDR3 sequence is 11 residues long. CDR1 is SGHKS and CDR2 is YYEKEE in the germline V gene (reference sequence). Trimming cost V 0 bases and J 4 bases, with 1 base left between them. The CDR3 loop reads CASSLVYGYTF. The CDR3 DNA follows: TGTGCCAGCAGCTTGGTCTATGGCTACACCTTC.

The chain recombines TRBV15 with TRBJ2-5, with D possibly being TRBD2 (6 bases). V lost 1 base and J lost 1, with 10 bases in between. The CDR3 has 15 residues. Germline CDR1 LNHNV, CDR2 YYDKDF (reference sequence). The CDR3, as DNA: TGTGCCACCAGCAGAGTGGGCGGGATCCAAGAGACCCAGTACTTC. Amino acids: CATSRVGGIQETQYF.

This sequence joins TRBV12-3 or TRBV12-4 and TRBJ1-5; D unresolved. This CDR3 is 13 amino acids long. Trimming took 6 bases from V and 1 from J, leaving 7 bases between them. As DNA, the CDR3 is TGTGCCAGCAGACTTAGGAGCAATCAGCCCCAGCATTTT. This gives the protein CASRLRSNQPQHF.

This rearrangement joins TRBV28 to TRBJ1-1, with D possibly being TRBD1 (5 bases). The germline gives CDR1 MDHEN, CDR2 SYDVKM. V was pared by 6 bases and J by 11 bases, with 22 bases between. This CDR3 has 14 residues. In DNA form, the CDR3 reads TGTGCCAGCAGCCGTGGCTGGGGCGCCGGTATGGCTTTCTTT. Residues: CASSRGWGAGMAFF.

This chain links TRBV5-1 with TRBJ1-6, with D uncertain. This CDR3 is 14 amino acids long. Trimming removed 0 bases at V and 5 bases at J, with 6 bases between. Germline V gene lookup returns CDR1 SGHRS and CDR2 YFSETQ. The CDR3 spells CASSLEGNNSPLHF. The DNA of the CDR3 is TGCGCCAGCAGCTTGGAAGGGAATAATTCACCCCTCCACTTT.

CDR3 in DNA: TGTGCCAGCAGTGCTTCCGACAGGGGGCGGACCGGGGAGCTGTTTTTT. Translation gives CASSASDRGRTGELFF. This chain connects TRBV6-4 to TRBJ2-2; 10 bases fit TRBD1. Germline trimming cut 4 bases from V and 5 bases from J; bases unmatched to any gene: 7. CDR3 length: 16 residues. Per the germline V gene, CDR1 is MRHNA and CDR2 is SNTAGT.

The chain combines TRBV19 with TRBJ1-5, with D uncertain. This CDR3 has 15 amino acids. Germline-derived CDR1 and CDR2 are LNHDA and SQIVND (reference sequence). Trimming left V 0 bases short and J 5 bases short, with 11 bases between. The chain's CDR3 is CASSIEGPTDQPQHF. The CDR3 coding sequence is TGTGCCAGTAGTATAGAAGGGCCGACTGATCAGCCCCAGCATTTT.